This TCR beta chain was profiled in a study of shared clonotypes between healthy human individuals. The CDR3 loop spans 16 amino acids. The J segment lost 8 bases and the V segment lost 3 bases, leaving 9 bases of the junction unmatched. Germline V gene lookup returns CDR1 SGHVS and CDR2 FNYEAQ. The assay was carried out at the deep level. The repertoire was sequenced with immunoSEQ multiplex PCR; TCRdb's copy has only in-frame clones and lacks some. The sample has approximately 2.3 million clones; approximately 93% are singletons. The receptor comes from a man younger than 35 in good health. Some clones in this sample may be carry-over from other donors' samples. The specimen sequenced was naive CD4+ T cells from PBMCs. The sample's subset: CD45RA+ positively selected. This chain joins TRBV7-6 and TRBJ1-4, with 10 nucleotides matching TRBD1. The CDR3 DNA reads as TGTGCCAGCAGCTTGCGTCCCCTGGGACAGGGGGAAAAACTGTTTTTT. It is translated as CASSLRPLGQGEKLFF.